A single sample is the source of the 27 T cell receptor beta chains below, sequenced in a study of cytomegalovirus exposure and HLA in healthy donors. A multiplex PCR was run with 60 Vbeta primers and 13 Jbeta primers. Some clones are missing from TCRdb's copy, which holds only in-frame ones; the method was immunoSEQ multiplex PCR. The sample gives about 170,000 clones, 70% to 90% of which show up once; just over 2.5% is in the top ten. The sample consisted of PBMCs. The receptors stem from a man aged 25 to 40 in good health and CMV-seropositive.

This chain connects TRBV6-1 to TRBJ1-1, with D hard to call. V was pared by 6 bases and J by 0 bases, with 5 bases between. The germline CDR1 and CDR2 sequences are MNHNS and SASEGT. The CDR3 contains 12 residues. The CDR3 loop is CASSTMNTEAFF. In nucleotides, the CDR3 is TGTGCCAGCAGCACAATGAACACTGAAGCTTTCTTT.

This rearrangement joins TRBV29-1 to TRBJ2-1; 14 nucleotides match TRBD2. V trimming: 6 bases; J trimming: 10 bases; junction bases outside the gene matches: 2. In germline, CDR1 is SQVTM, CDR2 ANQGSEA. This CDR3 is 12 amino acids long. The CDR3, as DNA: TGCAGCGTCAGGACTAGCGGGAGGGAGCAGTTCTTC. Translating it yields CSVRTSGREQFF.

The V call is TRBV30, the J call TRBJ2-7, with 9 bases identical to TRBD2. J gave up 4 bases and V 3 bases, and 4 bases lay outside the gene matches. Germline CDR1 and CDR2: GTSNPN and SVGIG (reference sequence). The CDR3 is 13 residues long. The CDR3 reads CAWRLAGGYEQYF. CDR3 DNA: TGTGCCTGGAGGCTTGCGGGAGGGTACGAGCAGTACTTC.

J is TRBJ1-2 and V is TRBV29-1; possible D gene TRBD1, 6 bases. Per germline, CDR1 SQVTM and CDR2 ANQGSEA. The CDR3 consists of 15 residues. Trimming removed 0 bases at V and 2 bases at J, with 13 bases between. CDR3 amino acids: CSVEDLTTGNYGYTF. CDR3 sequence (DNA): TGCAGCGTTGAAGATTTAACAACAGGGAACTATGGCTACACCTTC.

The J gene is TRBJ1-1, the V gene TRBV11-2; unclear D gene. The germline V gene has CDR1 SGHAT and CDR2 FQNNGV. There are 12 residues in the CDR3. Trimming removed 5 bases at V and 8 bases at J, with 12 bases between. For the CDR3, the DNA is TGTGCCAGCAGCCCTCTTCAACAAGAAGCTTTCTTT. It translates to CASSPLQQEAFF.

This chain uses TRBV19 with TRBJ2-3, with 8 bases matching TRBD1. There are 15 residues in the CDR3. The ends lost 4 bases at V and 4 bases at J; junction bases unmatched: 7. Germline V gene sequence: CDR1 LNHDA, CDR2 SQIVND (reference sequence). The CDR3 bases are TGTGCCAGTAGTACGACAGGGGCTTCAGCAGATACGCAGTATTTT. This sequence encodes CASSTTGASADTQYF.

The rearrangement uses TRBV27 and TRBJ2-1; 10 bases are shared with TRBD2. This CDR3 has 14 amino acids. Trimming at V came to 6 bases and at J to 6 bases, leaving 5 bases not matched to a gene. Germline lookup yields CDR1 MNHEY and CDR2 SMNVEV (reference sequence). In nucleotides, the CDR3 is TGTGCCAGCAGCCTAGCGGGAGTCGCCAATGAGCAGTTCTTC. This codes for CASSLAGVANEQFF.

The chain has TRBV29-1 and TRBJ2-1; 8 nucleotides line up with TRBD2. The CDR3 is 13 residues long. The trim removed 8 bases at V and 5 bases at J, leaving 8 bases unmatched. Germline V gives CDR1 SQVTM, CDR2 ANQGSEA. CDR3 residues: CSSSGRLHNEQFF. For the CDR3, the DNA is TGCAGCAGCAGCGGGAGACTTCACAATGAGCAGTTCTTC.

The rearrangement uses TRBV7-2 and TRBJ2-6; D is possibly TRBD1 (6 bases). The germline V gene has CDR1 SGHTA and CDR2 FQGNSA. CDR3 size: 16 residues. V lost 3 bases, J lost 2 bases, and 11 bases lay in between. CDR3 loop: CASSFFEGAGANVLTF. CDR3 nucleotides: TGTGCCAGCAGCTTCTTTGAGGGGGCTGGGGCCAACGTCCTGACTTTC.

The chain is built from TRBV5-1 and TRBJ2-5, with 7 bases identical to TRBD2. In germline, CDR1 is SGHRS, CDR2 YFSETQ. Germline trimming cut 4 bases from V and 5 bases from J; bases unmatched to any gene: 8. The length of the CDR3 is 14 residues. CDR3 nucleotide sequence: TGCGCCAGCAGCGTGACTAGCCCGGGGGAGACCCAGTACTTC. It encodes CASSVTSPGETQYF.

A remark on this clone: Other DNA sequences from this sample encode an identical CDR3 as well. The CDR3 DNA is TGCGCCAGCAGCTTGGCGGGGGGCACAGATACGCAGTATTTT. Its protein is CASSLAGGTDTQYF. The chain joins TRBV5-1 to TRBJ2-3; possibly TRBD2 for D (6 bases). V was pared by 0 bases and J by 1 base, with 6 bases between. This CDR3 is 14 amino acids long. Germline V gene data show CDR1 as SGHRS and CDR2 as YFSETQ.

CDR3 DNA: TGTGCCAGCAGCCACAACGGGGGGACTAATGAAAAACTGTTTTTT. Amino acids: CASSHNGGTNEKLFF. The chain joins TRBV16 to TRBJ1-4; D perhaps matches TRBD1 (5 bases). Germline V gene sequence: CDR1 KGHSY, CDR2 FQNENV. V lost 3 bases and J 2 bases, leaving 10 bases between the germline ends. The CDR3 has 15 amino acids.

Concerning this clone itself: One end of the junction is discordant with germline, which a read error may explain. In nucleotides, the CDR3 is TGTGCCAGCAACCAAGCCCCCGGGACTAGCGGGCGAGATACGCAGTATTTT. This sequence encodes CASNQAPGTSGRDTQYF. The chain carries TRBV14 and TRBJ2-3; TRBD2 matches 12 bases. The CDR3 runs 17 residues. CDR1 and CDR2 (germline): SGHDN, FVKESK. The whole variable domain, remainder taken from reference TRBV14 and TRBJ2-3, is EAGVTQFPSHSVIEKGQTVTLRCDPISGHDNLYWYRRVMGKEIKFLLHFVKESKQDESGMPNNRFLAERTGGTYSTLKVQPAELEDSGVYFCASNQAPGTSGRDTQYFGPGTRLTVL.

The V call is TRBV10-3, the J call TRBJ2-5; D might be TRBD2 (6 bases). There are 14 residues in the CDR3. Germline V gene lookup returns CDR1 ENHRY and CDR2 SYGVKD. V lost 6 bases, J lost 0 bases, and 11 bases lay in between. The CDR3 here is CAIREAGHQETQYF. The CDR3 bases are TGTGCCATCAGGGAGGCGGGACACCAAGAGACCCAGTACTTC.

The chain has TRBV7-2 and TRBJ2-1; D is unresolved. Per germline, CDR1 SGHTA and CDR2 FQGNSA. The germline V and J ends were trimmed by 4 bases and 8 bases, with 9 bases remaining between them. This CDR3 is built from 12 residues. CDR3 sequence (DNA): TGTGCCAGCAGCTGGTCTAGTGATGAGCAGTTCTTC. Its translation: CASSWSSDEQFF.

The V call is TRBV9, the J call TRBJ2-1; tentative D call: TRBD2 (6 bases). Trimming took 0 bases from V and 4 from J, leaving 14 bases between them. CDR1 and CDR2 from the germline V gene are SGDLS and YYNGEE. The CDR3 covers 16 residues. DNA of the CDR3: TGTGCCAGCAGCGTAGAGCTGGGGCTAGCGTACAATGAGCAGTTCTTC. It specifies CASSVELGLAYNEQFF.

V and J are TRBV30 and TRBJ1-5; perhaps TRBD1 as D (6 bases). CDR3 size: 13 residues. Trimming stripped 5 bases from V and 9 bases from J, with 17 bases between. The germline gives CDR1 GTSNPN, CDR2 SVGIG (reference sequence). The CDR3 sequence: CAWARAGVRPQHF. CDR3 bases: TGTGCCTGGGCTAGGGCAGGGGTGAGGCCCCAGCATTTT.

The genes are TRBV19 and TRBJ1-1; D unresolved. CDR3 size: 13 residues. Germline lookup yields CDR1 LNHDA and CDR2 SQIVND (reference sequence). V shed 1 base and J shed 3 bases, with 6 bases lying between them. CDR3 sequence (DNA): TGTGCCAGTAGTATAGGTGGCTACACTGAAGCTTTCTTT. Protein sequence: CASSIGGYTEAFF.

DNA of the CDR3: TGTGCCAGCAGCCGCCCCGGACTAGCGTCAAATGAGCAGTTCTTC. It specifies CASSRPGLASNEQFF. This chain uses TRBV7-2 with TRBJ2-1; 9 bases agree with TRBD2. V gave up 5 bases and J gave up 7 bases; unmatched junction bases: 9. Germline-derived CDR1 and CDR2 are SGHTA and FQGNSA. The length of the CDR3 is 15 residues.

The chain uses TRBV12-5 and TRBJ1-1; D remains unclear. The CDR3 is made up of 17 amino acids. Trimming removed 1 base at V and 5 bases at J, with 20 bases between. Germline loops: CDR1 LGHNT, CDR2 FRNRAP. The CDR3 bases are TGTGCTAGTGGTTTGGCCTCCGCGCTAGGGAGGAATACTGAAGCTTTCTTT. It codes for CASGLASALGRNTEAFF.

The chain combines TRBV5-6 with TRBJ2-3; possibly TRBD2 for D (6 bases). The CDR3 length is 16 residues. Trimming cost V 0 bases and J 1 base, with 12 bases left between them. CDR1 and CDR2 from the germline V gene are SGHDT and YYEEEE. This CDR3 reads CASSLGAGSGTDTQYF. The DNA of the CDR3 is TGTGCCAGCAGCTTGGGCGCGGGGTCGGGCACAGATACGCAGTATTTT.

The genes are TRBV27 and TRBJ2-2, with D possibly being TRBD2 (6 bases). V was pared by 3 bases and J by 0 bases, with 11 bases between. Germline V CDR1 and CDR2: MNHEY, SMNVEV (reference sequence). The CDR3 consists of 16 residues. CDR3 coding DNA: TGTGCCAGCAGTTTCGGGGAGGTATCGAACACCGGGGAGCTGTTTTTT. Its protein is CASSFGEVSNTGELFF.

The chain is built from TRBV6-5 and TRBJ2-3; D gene unclear. The germline V gene encodes CDR1 MNHEY and CDR2 SVGAGI. This CDR3 is 15 amino acids long. The ends were cut back, 6 bases at V and 4 bases at J, with 17 bases in the middle. For the CDR3, the DNA is TGTGCCAGCAGCTCAACCCAACTCACCCCAGATACGCAGTATTTT. Translation: CASSSTQLTPDTQYF.

This clone was detected only a few times. This chain links TRBV5-5 with TRBJ1-4; D is unresolved. The V end lost 8 bases, the J end lost 8 bases, and 19 bases lay between the germline ends. Germline assignment: CDR1 SGHKS and CDR2 YYEKEE (reference sequence). The CDR3 contains 14 residues. The CDR3 DNA reads as TGTGCCAGTAAACGCTCGCGGGCCGAGGAAAAACTGTTTTTT. It is translated as CASKRSRAEEKLFF.

The chain carries TRBV5-6 and TRBJ1-2, with 8 bases fitting TRBD1. Germline CDR1 reads SGHDT; CDR2 reads YYEEEE. This CDR3 is built from 15 residues. Losses at the gene ends were 3 bases for V and 0 bases for J; bases not matched to a gene: 4. The CDR3 bases are TGTGCCAGCAGCTCTGCAGGGGGCACTAACTATGGCTACACCTTC. It specifies CASSSAGGTNYGYTF.

The chain recombines TRBV7-2 with TRBJ2-3, with D possibly matching TRBD2 (5 bases). The CDR3 runs 12 residues. Trimming removed 6 bases at V and 4 bases at J, with 8 bases between. Germline V gene lookup returns CDR1 SGHTA and CDR2 FQGNSA. This CDR3 is CASRLGADTQYF. The CDR3 region has the DNA TGTGCCAGCAGACTAGGCGCAGATACGCAGTATTTT.

The chain links TRBV7-9 to TRBJ2-1; 10 bases are a match to TRBD2. The CDR3 is 15 residues long. CDR1 SEHNR and CDR2 FQNEAQ come from the germline V gene (reference sequence). The junction had 5 bases not matched to a gene; V was cut back by 5 bases and J by 4 bases. The CDR3 sequence: CASSPTSGLYNEQFF. The CDR3, as DNA: TGTGCCAGCAGCCCGACTAGCGGGCTTTACAATGAGCAGTTCTTC. Together with reference TRBV7-9 and TRBJ2-1, the CDR3 gives the full variable domain: DTGVSQNPRHKITKRGQNVTFRCDPISEHNRLYWYRQTLGQGPEFLTYFQNEAQLEKSRLLSDRFSAERPKGSFSTLEIQRTEQGDSAMYLCASSPTSGLYNEQFFGPGTRLTVL.